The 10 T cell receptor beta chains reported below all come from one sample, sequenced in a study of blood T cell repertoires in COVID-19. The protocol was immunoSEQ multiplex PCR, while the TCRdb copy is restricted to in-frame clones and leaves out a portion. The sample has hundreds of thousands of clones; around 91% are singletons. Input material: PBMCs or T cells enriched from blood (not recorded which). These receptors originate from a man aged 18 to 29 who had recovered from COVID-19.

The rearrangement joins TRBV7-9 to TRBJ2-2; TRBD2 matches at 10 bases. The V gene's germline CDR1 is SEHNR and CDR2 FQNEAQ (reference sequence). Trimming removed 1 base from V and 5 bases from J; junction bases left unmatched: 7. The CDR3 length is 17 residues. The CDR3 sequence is CASSLDQREGETGELFF. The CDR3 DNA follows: TGTGCCAGCAGCTTAGACCAGCGGGAGGGCGAAACCGGGGAGCTGTTTTTT. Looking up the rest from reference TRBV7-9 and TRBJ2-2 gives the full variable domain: DTGVSQNPRHKITKRGQNVTFRCDPISEHNRLYWYRQTLGQGPEFLTYFQNEAQLEKSRLLSDRFSAERPKGSFSTLEIQRTEQGDSAMYLCASSLDQREGETGELFFGEGSRLTVL.

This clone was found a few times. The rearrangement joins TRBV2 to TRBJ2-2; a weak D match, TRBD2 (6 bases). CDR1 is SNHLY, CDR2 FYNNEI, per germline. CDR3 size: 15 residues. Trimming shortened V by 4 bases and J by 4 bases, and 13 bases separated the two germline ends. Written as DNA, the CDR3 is TGTGCCAGCAGTGTAAGCGGGCAGCTCACCGGGGAGCTGTTTTTT. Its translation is CASSVSGQLTGELFF.

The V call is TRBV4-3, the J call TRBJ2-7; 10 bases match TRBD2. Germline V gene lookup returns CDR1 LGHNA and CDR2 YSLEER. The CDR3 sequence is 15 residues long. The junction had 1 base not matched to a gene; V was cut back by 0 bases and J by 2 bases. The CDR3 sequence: CASSQEAGGPYEQYF. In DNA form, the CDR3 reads TGCGCCAGCAGCCAAGAAGCGGGAGGGCCCTACGAGCAGTACTTC.

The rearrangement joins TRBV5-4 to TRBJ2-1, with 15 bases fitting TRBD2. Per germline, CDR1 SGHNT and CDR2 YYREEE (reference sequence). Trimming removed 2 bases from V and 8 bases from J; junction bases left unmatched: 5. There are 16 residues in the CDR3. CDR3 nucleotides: TGTGCCAGCAGCTTAGGGACTAGCGGGGGGTTCCATGAGCAGTTCTTC. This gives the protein CASSLGTSGGFHEQFF.

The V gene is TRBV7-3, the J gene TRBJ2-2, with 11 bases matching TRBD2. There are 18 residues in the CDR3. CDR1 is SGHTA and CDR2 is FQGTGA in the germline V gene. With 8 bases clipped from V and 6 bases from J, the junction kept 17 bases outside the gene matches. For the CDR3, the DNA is TGTGCCAGCTCTTTAGCCCCCCCCGGGACTAGCGGATCCGGGGAGCTGTTTTTT. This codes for CASSLAPPGTSGSGELFF. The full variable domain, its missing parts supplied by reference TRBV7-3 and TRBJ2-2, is GAGVSQTPSNKVTEKGKYVELRCDPISGHTALYWYRQSLGQGPEFLIYFQGTGAADDSGLPNDRFFAVRPEGSVSTLKIQRTERGDSAVYLCASSLAPPGTSGSGELFFGEGSRLTVL.

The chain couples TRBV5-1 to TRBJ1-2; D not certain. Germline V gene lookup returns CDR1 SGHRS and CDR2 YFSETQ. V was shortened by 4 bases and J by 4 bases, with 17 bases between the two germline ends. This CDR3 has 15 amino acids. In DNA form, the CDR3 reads TGCGCCAGCAGCCCCTTCGTCGACGGGGTCTATGGCTACACCTTC. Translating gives CASSPFVDGVYGYTF. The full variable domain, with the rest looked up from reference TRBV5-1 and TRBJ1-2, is KAGVTQTPRYLIKTRGQQVTLSCSPISGHRSVSWYQQTPGQGLQFLFEYFSETQRNKGNFPGRFSGRQFSNSRSEMNVSTLELGDSALYLCASSPFVDGVYGYTFGSGTRLTVV.

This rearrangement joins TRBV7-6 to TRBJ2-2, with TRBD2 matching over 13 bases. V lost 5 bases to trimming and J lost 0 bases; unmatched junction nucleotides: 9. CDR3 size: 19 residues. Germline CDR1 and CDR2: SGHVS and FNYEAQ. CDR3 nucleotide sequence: TGTGCCAGCAGCCCTGGACTAGCGGGGGTTCGCTCGAACACCGGGGAGCTGTTTTTT. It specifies CASSPGLAGVRSNTGELFF.

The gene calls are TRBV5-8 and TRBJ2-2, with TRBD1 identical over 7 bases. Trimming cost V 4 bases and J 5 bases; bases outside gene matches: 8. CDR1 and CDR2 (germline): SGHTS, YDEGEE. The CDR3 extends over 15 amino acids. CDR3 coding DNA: TGTGCCAGCAGCCCGAGGGGGCGTGGGACCGGGGAGCTGTTTTTT. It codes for CASSPRGRGTGELFF.

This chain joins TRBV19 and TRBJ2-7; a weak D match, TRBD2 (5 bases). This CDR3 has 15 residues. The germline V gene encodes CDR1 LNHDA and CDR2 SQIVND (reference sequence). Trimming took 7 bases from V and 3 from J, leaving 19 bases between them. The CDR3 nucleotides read TGTGCCAGTACTAATTCTTTCGGTGGGAGCTACGAGCAGTACTTC. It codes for CASTNSFGGSYEQYF.

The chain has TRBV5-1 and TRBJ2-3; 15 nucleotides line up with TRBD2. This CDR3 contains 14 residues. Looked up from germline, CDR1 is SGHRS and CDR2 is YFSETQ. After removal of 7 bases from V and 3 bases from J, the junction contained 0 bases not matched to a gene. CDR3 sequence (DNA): TGCGCCAGCGGGACTAGCGGGAGGACAGATACGCAGTATTTT. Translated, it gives CASGTSGRTDTQYF. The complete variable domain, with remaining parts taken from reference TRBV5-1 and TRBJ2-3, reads KAGVTQTPRYLIKTRGQQVTLSCSPISGHRSVSWYQQTPGQGLQFLFEYFSETQRNKGNFPGRFSGRQFSNSRSEMNVSTLELGDSALYLCASGTSGRTDTQYFGPGTRLTVL.